The 10 T cell receptor beta chains presented below share a single source sample, sequenced in a study of shared clonotypes between healthy human individuals. Method: immunoSEQ multiplex PCR; TCRdb's copy keeps in-frame clones and lacks some. The sample shows roughly 300,000 clones, about 70% of them seen only once. Input material: memory CD4+ T cells sorted from blood. The sample's subset: CD45RA-negative fraction. These receptors all come from a young man in good health.

This clone occurred once. The genes are TRBV27 and TRBJ2-1; D is unclear. Per germline, CDR1 MNHEY and CDR2 SMNVEV (reference sequence). This CDR3 is 15 amino acids long. The CDR3 loop is CAPRRVVSCKAEQFF. The CDR3 coding sequence is TGTGCTCCCCGTCGGGTTGTTAGCTGTAAGGCTGAGCAGTTCTTC.

This clone showed up just once. This chain uses TRBV28 with TRBJ1-1; TRBD1 matches at 8 bases. The CDR3 runs to 14 residues. Germline-derived CDR1 and CDR2 are MDHEN and SYDVKM. V shed 1 base, J shed 8 bases, and the junction held 6 bases outside the gene matches. DNA for the CDR3: TGTGCCAGCAGTTTATCCGGACAGGGCTCGGAAGCTTTCTTT. It is translated as CASSLSGQGSEAFF.

V gene TRBV18 combines with J gene TRBJ2-1, with D perhaps matching TRBD1 (8 bases). The length of the CDR3 is 16 residues. Looked up from germline, CDR1 is KGHSH and CDR2 is LQKENI. The ends were cut back, 2 bases at V and 4 bases at J, with 15 bases in the middle. The CDR3 sequence: CASSPAGQGLYNEQFF. The CDR3, as DNA: TGTGCCAGCTCACCAGCTGGACAGGGACTATACAATGAGCAGTTCTTC.

The rearrangement joins TRBV18 to TRBJ2-1; D may be TRBD2 (6 bases). This CDR3 has 18 amino acids. Trimming removed 1 base from V and 0 bases from J, with 16 bases in between. CDR1 KGHSH and CDR2 LQKENI come from the germline V gene. In DNA form, the CDR3 reads TGTGCCAGCTCACCACTCCCGCCTCTAGCGCCCTCCTACAATGAGCAGTTCTTC. It yields the protein CASSPLPPLAPSYNEQFF.

This chain uses TRBV30 with TRBJ1-5, with D tentatively TRBD1 (6 bases). The V and J ends lost 3 bases and 5 bases respectively, with 20 bases between them. CDR3 length equals 16 residues. CDR1 is GTSNPN and CDR2 is SVGIG in the germline V gene (reference sequence). This CDR3 is CAWSLKGGGGDQPQHF. The CDR3 nucleotides are TGTGCCTGGAGCTTAAAAGGGGGGGGCGGGGATCAGCCCCAGCATTTT.

The chain is built from TRBV5-5 and TRBJ2-7; a weak D match, TRBD1 (6 bases). This CDR3 is 15 amino acids long. Germline lookup yields CDR1 SGHKS and CDR2 YYEKEE (reference sequence). Trimming removed 0 bases from V and 6 bases from J, with 16 bases in between. The CDR3 is CASSLGPGQSSEQYF. The DNA of the CDR3 is TGTGCCAGCAGCTTGGGCCCGGGACAAAGTTCCGAGCAGTACTTC.

CDR3: CAISERGEGETQYF. DNA of the CDR3: TGTGCCATCAGTGAGCGGGGGGAGGGTGAGACCCAGTACTTC. The rearrangement joins TRBV10-3 to TRBJ2-5, with TRBD2 identical over 7 bases. Germline CDR1 reads ENHRY; CDR2 reads SYGVKD. Germline trimming cut 2 bases from V and 5 bases from J; bases unmatched to any gene: 5. The CDR3 contains 14 residues.

The chain couples TRBV28 to TRBJ1-4; D gene ambiguous. Germline V CDR1 and CDR2: MDHEN, SYDVKM. Trimming pared 6 bases from V and 0 bases from J, leaving 8 bases between. The CDR3 extends over 14 amino acids. The chain's CDR3 is CASREQSTNEKLFF. CDR3 bases: TGTGCCAGCAGAGAACAGTCAACTAATGAAAAACTGTTTTTT. The variable domain in full, with the rest retrieved from reference TRBV28 and TRBJ1-4, is DVKVTQSSRYLVKRTGEKVFLECVQDMDHENMFWYRQDPGLGLRLIYFSYDVKMKEKGDIPEGYSVSREKKERFSLILESASTNQTSMYLCASREQSTNEKLFFGSGTQLSVL.

This clone was counted only a few times. The genes are TRBV10-3 and TRBJ1-4; 11 bases map to TRBD1. Germline loops: CDR1 ENHRY, CDR2 SYGVKD. V lost 6 bases, J lost 7 bases, and 4 bases stayed unmatched. The CDR3 is 14 amino acids. The CDR3 sequence is CAIRGTGGGEKLFF. The CDR3, as DNA: TGTGCCATCAGGGGGACAGGGGGAGGTGAAAAACTGTTTTTT.

This clone was seen repeatedly, ten times or more. The identical CDR3 is also encoded by other nucleotide sequences in the sample. In DNA, the CDR3 is TGTGCCAGCAGTCGGTACCAAGAGACCCAGTACTTC. Translation: CASSRYQETQYF. The J gene is TRBJ2-5, the V gene TRBV7-2; D remains ambiguous. V was pared by 6 bases and J by 0 bases, with 5 bases between. CDR1 SGHTA and CDR2 FQGNSA come from the germline V gene. The CDR3 runs to 12 residues.